This TCR beta chain was captured in a study of shared clonotypes between healthy human individuals (dated by TCRdb to about 2020). Notes on the research overall: A few men and a couple of women, aged 18 to 49 years, made up the cohort. Different laboratories and diverse techniques were used to prepare libraries and sequence TCR repertoires, to increase sequencing depth and limit assay-specific biases. For each donor, CD4 naive and CD4 memory were each run on three plates, CD8 naive on two plates, and CD8 memory on one plate. To estimate repertoire size and how much clonotypes are shared between individuals, the study performed deep sequencing of blood TCR repertoires from 4 to 6 healthy adults. Each donor's leukapheresis produced roughly between roughly 0.85 and 9 billion PBMCs. What the authors observed across the whole study: Approximately 5% of naive CD4, 3.5% of naive CD8, around 2.3% of memory CD4, and roughly 0.4% of memory CD8 clonotypes were shared across four donors. Estimated clonotype richness was generally larger for naive than for memory subsets. Clonotypes shared by all four sorted-subset donors showed higher generation probabilities than non-shared clonotypes. Sampling was restricted to blood, and TCR repertoires in tissues likely differ from the TCR repertoires found in blood. Incomplete sequencing was indicated by rarefaction of sorted-subset datasets, despite the large sequencing depth. Based on pairwise subsampling, the degree of clonotype sharing among donors was expected to be affected by sequencing depth. The genetic and exposure-history diversity represented was limited by the small number of donors.

Healthy HIV-negative adults with no recently reported acute infections or vaccinations were included as donors. Every donor was a Caucasian adult living in Nashville, Tennessee, USA. CD4+ T cells were enriched by magnetic negative selection; naive cells were then positively selected on CD45RA, and the negative fraction formed the memory subset. Blood was collected by leukapheresis, and PBMCs were isolated by Ficoll-Histopaque density gradient centrifugation and then cryopreserved in liquid nitrogen vapor phase. Analytical flow cytometry was used to check the purity and quantity of each magnetically sorted T cell population. Genomic DNA was isolated from each sorted fraction and quantified by UV absorbance on a Nanodrop 2000c. About this clone: The antigen this receptor binds is unknown. Base qualities are not at hand, and no much larger clone is one base apart.

TCR CDR3 regions were amplified from genomic DNA by multiplex PCR using the deep immunoSEQ assay. Extracted genomic DNA from each cell subset was spread evenly across all wells of several immunoSEQ 96-well plates, with each plate serving as a replicate. For sorted subsets, about 0.2 ug genomic DNA, equal to tens of thousands of T cell genomes, was loaded into each replicate PCR. Purified libraries were quantified with a Qubit 3.0 fluorometer, sized on a Bioanalyzer 2100, and re-quantified with the KAPA Library Quantification kit. Each immunoSEQ 96-well plate was sequenced on its own single-read 150-cycle Illumina NextSeq 550 flow cell. The paper's processing steps were these. Because only junctional sequences without quality scores were contained in the immunoSEQ output, filtering matching that applied to full-length reads could not be performed. To assign V/J genes and CDR3, sequences were annotated using PyIR, a Python wrapper for IgBLAST v1.9, with IMGT germline references. Reads were removed for weak V/J assignments (E-value above 1e-6), missing CDR3, stop codons, out-of-frame junctions, or ambiguous translated residues. V3J clonotypes were defined as sequences sharing the same inferred V gene, J gene, and CDR3 amino acid sequence. Percentage overlap between repertoires was computed as shared unique clonotypes divided by the size of the smaller repertoire. Repertoire richness was assessed with RTK rarefaction, the Chao1 estimator, and Recon v2.1 estimates of unobserved clonotypes. OLGA was used to compute generation probabilities for all TCRbeta clonotypes that the gDNA method yielded from several donors. TCRdb obtained this table from immuneACCESS and retained in-frame rearrangements with V and J assigned. These tables miss some clones; where compared with another copy, unresolved V genes account for less than half of the shortfall, and the remainder is unexplained. Clone size and V and J calls were adopted from that table, with D and trimming inferred from the DNA. This sample is represented by millions of clones; just over 90% of them were singletons. In total, the top ten clones hold over 0.12% of the sample.

Via the germline V gene (reference sequence), CDR1 is MNHEY and CDR2 SMNVEV. V is cut back by 4 bases and J by 4 bases, with 11 bases in the junction unmatched. The CDR3, from cysteine to phenylalanine, totals 18 residues. Just CDR3 DNA is preserved here, 54 bases in frame from base 1. The source material was naive CD4+ T cells sorted from blood. This sample's cell subset or site label indicates: CD45RA+ positively selected. This receptor was taken from a man between 18 and 29 years old in good health. This chain joins TRBV27 to TRBJ1-6, with TRBD1 identical over 9 junction bases. The CDR3 protein is CASSSAPGQGLYNSPLHF. In nucleotides, the sequence is TGTGCCAGCAGTTCAGCTCCGGGACAGGGTCTTTATAATTCACCCCTCCACTTT.